This T cell receptor (beta chain) was sequenced during a study of cytomegalovirus exposure and HLA in healthy donors. A single count supports this clone. PCR involved 60 Vbeta and 13 Jbeta primers. How the authors handled the data: Later reanalysis found approximately 76 million unique TCR beta chains, around 10 million of them shared. The protocol was immunoSEQ multiplex PCR, while the TCRdb copy is restricted to in-frame clones and leaves out a portion. Clone size and V and J calls were adopted from that table, with D and trimming inferred from the DNA. The repertoire holds fewer than 130,000 clones, approximately 79% seen once, with about 6.8% in the top ten. Germline V gives CDR1 SQVTM, CDR2 ANQGSEA. The CDR3 length is 15 residues. The junction had 3 bases not matched to a gene; V was cut back by 1 base and J by 2 bases.

The sequence was obtained from a man aged 25 to 40 in good health and CMV-seropositive. The sequencing sample was made of PBMCs. The chain has TRBV29-1 and TRBJ2-1; 9 bases are a match to TRBD1. CDR3 sequence: CSVEGTGDTYNEQFF. CDR3 DNA: TGCAGCGTTGAAGGGACAGGGGATACCTACAATGAGCAGTTCTTC.